What follows are 24 T cell receptor beta chains derived from one specimen sequenced in a study of CD8 T cells in Susac syndrome. Random hexamers were used to reverse transcribe the RNA input (about 0.5 to 1 ug). TCRdb passed the immunoSEQ multiplex PCR reads through MiXCR, listing each CDR3 protein once. The data contain about 130,000 distinct CDR3 sequences, just under 95% of them seen just once; the ten biggest clones take up about 0.18%. Input material: CD8+ T cells from PBMCs. These receptors all come from a human donor with Susac syndrome.

This chain connects TRBV12-5 to TRBJ2-1; the D is unclear. V lost 5 bases, J lost 9 bases, and 2 bases lay in between. There are 9 residues in the CDR3. Germline V lookup: CDR1 LGHNT, CDR2 FRNRAP. The CDR3, as DNA: TGTGCTAGTGGTATTGAGCAGTTCTTC. It specifies CASGIEQFF.

V usage is TRBV6-2 or TRBV6-3 and J usage is TRBJ2-3, with no clear D. The V gene's germline CDR1 is MNHEY and CDR2 SVGEGT. V was pared by 5 bases and J by 2 bases, with 20 bases between. The CDR3 spans 17 residues. DNA of the CDR3: TGTGCCAGCAGTGACCCCCCCCATCATTTACTCACAGATACGCAGTATTTT. It codes for CASSDPPHHLLTDTQYF.

The rearrangement links TRBV29-1 to TRBJ2-7, with unresolved D. CDR3 length: 13 residues. V dropped 1 base and J dropped 4 bases, with 11 bases sitting between them. Per germline, CDR1 SQVTM and CDR2 ANQGSEA. CDR3 amino acids: CSVEGRMGYEQYF. The CDR3 DNA reads as TGCAGCGTTGAAGGGCGGATGGGGTACGAGCAGTACTTC.

CDR3 in amino acids: CASSLARSYTF. DNA for the CDR3: TGTGCCAGCAGCTTGGCCAGGAGCTACACCTTC. The chain is built from TRBV5-6 and TRBJ1-2; D gene unclear. V lost 0 bases to trimming and J lost 9 bases, with 6 bases between them. Germline CDR1 reads SGHDT; CDR2 reads YYEEEE. The CDR3 has 11 residues. The complete variable domain, with remaining parts taken from reference TRBV5-6 and TRBJ1-2, reads DAGVTQSPTHLIKTRGQQVTLRCSPKSGHDTVSWYQQALGQGPQFIFQYYEEEERQRGNFPDRFSGHQFPNYSSELNVNALLLGDSALYLCASSLARSYTFGSGTRLTVV.

The genes are TRBV29-1 and TRBJ2-1; 13 nucleotides match TRBD2. The CDR3 has 14 amino acids. Trimming cost V 2 bases and J 8 bases; bases outside gene matches: 3. Germline CDR1 reads SQVTM; CDR2 reads ANQGSEA. CDR3 in DNA: TGCAGCGTTGAAAGGACTAGCGGGAGAGATGAGCAGTTCTTC. It specifies CSVERTSGRDEQFF.

The V gene is TRBV28, the J gene TRBJ2-7, with D perhaps given as TRBD1 or TRBD2 (5 bases each). Germline V CDR1 and CDR2: MDHEN, SYDVKM. V was trimmed by 6 bases and J by 10 bases, leaving 19 bases between them. The CDR3 spans 13 residues. In nucleotides, the CDR3 is TGTGCCAGCAGGACCCGGGACCTAGCCCGCCAGTACTTC. Translation: CASRTRDLARQYF.

The chain has TRBV20-1 and TRBJ2-7, with TRBD2 identical over 11 bases. Germline CDR1 reads DFQATT; CDR2 reads SNEGSKA (reference sequence). With 0 bases clipped from V and 0 bases from J, the junction kept 7 bases outside the gene matches. This CDR3 is built from 17 residues. This chain's CDR3 is CSARDLLAGGTSYEQYF. The CDR3 DNA follows: TGCAGTGCTAGAGATCTGCTAGCGGGGGGCACCTCCTACGAGCAGTACTTC.

The V gene is TRBV5-1, the J gene TRBJ1-2; D is undetermined. Trimming removed 0 bases from V and 4 bases from J, with 10 bases in between. CDR1 and CDR2 (germline): SGHRS, YFSETQ. This CDR3 has 14 amino acids. CDR3 DNA sequence: TGCGCCAGCAGCTTGGGGAGGGCCGGCTATGGCTACACCTTC. Amino acid sequence: CASSLGRAGYGYTF.

J is TRBJ2-4 and V is TRBV10-3; maybe TRBD2 (7 bases). Between the trimmed V and J ends, which lost 10 bases and 5 bases, there was a span of 27 bases. The CDR3 is 17 amino acids. Germline assignment: CDR1 ENHRY and CDR2 SYGVKD. The CDR3 protein is CATSLQGGTAYENIQYF. The CDR3 DNA follows: TGTGCCACCTCCTTACAGGGAGGGACGGCATATGAAAACATTCAGTACTTC.

This rearrangement joins TRBV27 to TRBJ2-7; 10 positions match TRBD2. Germline CDR1 is MNHEY and CDR2 is SMNVEV (reference sequence). This CDR3 region has 15 residues. The V and J ends lost 6 bases and 7 bases, in that order; junction bases with no gene match: 12. This CDR3 reads CASSRSLAGFTEQYF. The CDR3 DNA follows: TGTGCCAGCAGCCGCTCACTAGCGGGATTTACTGAGCAGTACTTC.

The genes are TRBV6-1 and TRBJ2-7; the D gene could be TRBD1 or TRBD2 (5 bases each). Germline CDR1 reads MNHNS; CDR2 reads SASEGT. The CDR3 is made up of 12 amino acids. The V end lost 3 bases, the J end lost 6 bases, and 9 bases lay between the germline ends. The CDR3, as DNA: TGTGCCAGCAGTGATAATGGGGGCGAGCAGTACTTC. It yields the protein CASSDNGGEQYF.

V usage is TRBV7-2 and J usage is TRBJ2-7; TRBD2 matches 10 bases. Germline V gene sequence: CDR1 SGHTA, CDR2 FQGNSA. V shed 4 bases and J 4 bases; nucleotides not matched to a gene: 7. This CDR3 has 15 residues. The CDR3 DNA reads as TGTGCCAGCAGCTCCTTAGCGGGAGGACCATACGAGCAGTACTTC. Amino acid sequence: CASSSLAGGPYEQYF.

The chain uses TRBV15 and TRBJ2-4; D is unclear. CDR1 LNHNV and CDR2 YYDKDF come from the germline V gene (reference sequence). The CDR3 extends over 15 amino acids. The V end lost 1 base, the J end lost 0 bases, and 7 bases lay between the germline ends. The CDR3 region is CATSRGDIAKNIQYF. The CDR3 DNA follows: TGTGCCACCAGCAGAGGCGATATAGCCAAAAACATTCAGTACTTC. Looking up the rest from reference TRBV15 and TRBJ2-4 gives the full variable domain: DAMVIQNPRYQVTQFGKPVTLSCSQTLNHNVMYWYQQKSSQAPKLLFHYYDKDFNNEADTPDNFQSRRPNTSFCFLDIRSPGLGDTAMYLCATSRGDIAKNIQYFGAGTRLSVL.

The chain couples TRBV25-1 to TRBJ1-1; possibly TRBD1 for D (6 bases). Looked up from germline, CDR1 is MGHDK and CDR2 is SYGVNS. The ends were cut back, 10 bases at V and 1 base at J, with 16 bases in the middle. The CDR3 has 14 residues. The CDR3 sequence is CATKDGGPNTEAFF. CDR3 sequence (DNA): TGTGCCACCAAAGACGGGGGGCCGAACACTGAAGCTTTCTTT.

The V call is TRBV5-1, the J call TRBJ2-5; D uncertain. CDR1 and CDR2 from the germline V gene are SGHRS and YFSETQ. CDR3 size: 11 residues. Trimming pared 4 bases from V and 7 bases from J, leaving 8 bases between. CDR3 protein: CASSLEGTQYF. Here the CDR3 DNA reads TGCGCCAGCAGCCTGGAAGGGACCCAGTACTTC. The full variable domain, completed using reference TRBV5-1 and TRBJ2-5, is KAGVTQTPRYLIKTRGQQVTLSCSPISGHRSVSWYQQTPGQGLQFLFEYFSETQRNKGNFPGRFSGRQFSNSRSEMNVSTLELGDSALYLCASSLEGTQYFGPGTRLLVL.

V gene TRBV5-1 combines with J gene TRBJ1-4; D is perhaps TRBD1 (6 bases). CDR3 length: 13 amino acids. The V gene's germline CDR1 is SGHRS and CDR2 YFSETQ. The V gene lost 7 bases and the J gene lost 8 bases, with 15 bases spanning the gap. DNA of the CDR3: TGCGCCAGCGCCGTATTGACAGGAGAAAAACTGTTTTTT. Its protein is CASAVLTGEKLFF.

The genes are TRBV5-6 and TRBJ1-3; D is unresolved. Trimming took off 4 bases at V and 6 bases at J, with 20 bases between the two ends. The V gene's germline CDR1 is SGHDT and CDR2 YYEEEE. The CDR3 totals 16 residues. CDR3 in amino acids: CASSDLGVLNENTIYF. In nucleotides, the CDR3 is TGTGCCAGCAGCGATCTTGGAGTCTTGAACGAAAACACCATATATTTT.

V gene TRBV7-6 combines with J gene TRBJ1-1; 7 nucleotides align to TRBD1. After removal of 7 bases from V and 1 base from J, the junction contained 3 bases not matched to a gene. Germline lookup yields CDR1 SGHVS and CDR2 FNYEAQ. This CDR3 is built from 13 residues. CDR3: CASKQGTNTEAFF. The CDR3 DNA is TGTGCCAGCAAACAGGGGACGAACACTGAAGCTTTCTTT.

The chain employs TRBV14 and TRBJ1-1, with TRBD1 as a possible D gene (6 bases). The CDR3 is made up of 13 amino acids. The V and J ends lost 4 bases and 7 bases respectively, with 13 bases between them. Germline CDR1 and CDR2: SGHDN and FVKESK. CDR3 sequence reads: CASSRTGMGEAFF. CDR3 nucleotides: TGTGCCAGCAGCCGCACAGGGATGGGTGAAGCTTTCTTT.

The chain joins TRBV20-1 to TRBJ1-2; possible D gene TRBD1, 5 bases. Germline CDR1 is DFQATT and CDR2 is SNEGSKA (reference sequence). The CDR3 loop spans 15 amino acids. With 6 bases removed from V and 4 bases from J, the gap between germline ends came to 21 bases. CDR3 region: CSATSGEGLFYGYTF. In DNA form, the CDR3 reads TGCAGTGCCACGTCGGGGGAGGGACTGTTCTATGGCTACACCTTC.

This sequence joins TRBV20-1 and TRBJ2-7, with TRBD1 as a possible D gene (6 bases). The CDR3 extends over 17 amino acids. Trimming left V 1 base short and J 1 base short, with 20 bases between. Germline V lookup: CDR1 DFQATT, CDR2 SNEGSKA (reference sequence). The CDR3 region is CSARVGQTTTESYEQYF. CDR3 coding DNA: TGCAGTGCTAGAGTTGGACAGACGACCACAGAATCCTACGAGCAGTACTTC.

This chain uses TRBV5-6 with TRBJ1-1, with D possibly being TRBD1 (6 bases). V was clipped by 2 bases and J by 8 bases, with 19 bases between them. CDR1 is SGHDT, CDR2 YYEEEE, per germline. This CDR3 spans 15 amino acids. The CDR3 loop reads CASSFLETQGEEAFF. In nucleotides, the CDR3 is TGTGCCAGCAGCTTCTTAGAGACACAGGGTGAAGAAGCTTTCTTT.

The chain recombines TRBV20-1 with TRBJ2-7; D remains ambiguous. V shed 7 bases and J shed 2 bases, with 18 bases lying between them. The V gene's germline CDR1 is DFQATT and CDR2 SNEGSKA (reference sequence). There are 14 residues in the CDR3. CDR3 sequence: CSVNPLDVAYEQYF. CDR3 DNA: TGCAGTGTTAACCCTCTGGACGTAGCCTACGAGCAGTACTTC.

The chain is built from TRBV15 and TRBJ1-3, with 7 bases aligning to TRBD1. This CDR3 has 15 amino acids. CDR1 LNHNV and CDR2 YYDKDF come from the germline V gene (reference sequence). V lost 7 bases to trimming and J lost 4 bases; unmatched junction nucleotides: 10. The CDR3: CATTHDRVGGNTIYF. DNA of the CDR3: TGTGCCACCACCCACGACAGGGTAGGAGGAAACACCATATATTTT. Supplemented by reference TRBV15 and TRBJ1-3, the full variable domain reads DAMVIQNPRYQVTQFGKPVTLSCSQTLNHNVMYWYQQKSSQAPKLLFHYYDKDFNNEADTPDNFQSRRPNTSFCFLDIRSPGLGDTAMYLCATTHDRVGGNTIYFGEGSWLTVV.